The 30 T cell receptor beta chains reported below all come from one sample, sequenced in a study of T cell responses to AZD1222 COVID-19 vaccine (dated by TCRdb to about 2021). The library was prepared using the immunoSEQ multiplex PCR assay. TCRdb holds this immuneACCESS table with in-frame rearrangements only. Some clones are missing; in checked studies, unresolved V genes explain under half, and the rest has no known cause. The sample records 150,000 to 200,000 clones, 75% to 90% of which are singletons. The ten top clones hold about 3% of the sample. The time point label here, explained by the study, means: baseline before first vaccination. The treatment or condition label, as the study defines it: meningococcal conjugate vaccine given as trial control. Here the sequenced sample was peripheral blood, taken on day 0 of MenACWY control vaccination. The origin of the receptors is an adult in good health.

This clone was counted between two and nine times. The J gene is TRBJ1-6, the V gene TRBV28; D is unresolved. Germline assignment: CDR1 MDHEN and CDR2 SYDVKM. V was shortened by 1 base and J by 6 bases, with 16 bases between the two germline ends. This CDR3 has 17 amino acids. CDR3 DNA: TGTGCCAGCAGTTTATTCGCGGGCAACTTGGGTAATTCACCCCTCCACTTT. Amino acid sequence: CASSLFAGNLGNSPLHF. The entire variable domain, with the rest obtained from reference TRBV28 and TRBJ1-6, is as follows: DVKVTQSSRYLVKRTGEKVFLECVQDMDHENMFWYRQDPGLGLRLIYFSYDVKMKEKGDIPEGYSVSREKKERFSLILESASTNQTSMYLCASSLFAGNLGNSPLHFGNGTRLTVT.

The chain employs TRBV27 and TRBJ1-6; possibly TRBD1 for D (6 bases). The ends were cut back, 5 bases at V and 5 bases at J, with 10 bases in the middle. This CDR3 contains 14 residues. Per the germline V gene, CDR1 is MNHEY and CDR2 is SMNVEV (reference sequence). This chain's CDR3 is CASSDRTDNSPLHF. The CDR3 DNA follows: TGTGCCAGCAGTGACCGGACAGATAATTCACCCCTCCACTTT.

The genes are TRBV28 and TRBJ2-7; TRBD2 aligns across 8 bases. The CDR3 is 14 amino acids. Germline lookup yields CDR1 MDHEN and CDR2 SYDVKM. V trimming: 4 bases; J trimming: 4 bases; junction bases outside the gene matches: 6. CDR3 loop: CASSSGGALYEQYF. CDR3 DNA: TGTGCCAGCAGTTCCGGGGGGGCGCTGTACGAGCAGTACTTC.

V gene TRBV5-4 combines with J gene TRBJ2-3; a weak D match, TRBD2 (6 bases). This CDR3 comprises 14 residues. The V gene's germline CDR1 is SGHNT and CDR2 YYREEE (reference sequence). V was trimmed by 4 bases and J by 0 bases, leaving 9 bases between them. The chain's CDR3 is CASSGAGSTDTQYF. For the CDR3, the DNA is TGTGCCAGCAGCGGGGCGGGAAGCACAGATACGCAGTATTTT.

The V call is TRBV6-5, the J call TRBJ1-1, with 10 bases matching TRBD1. This CDR3 region has 14 residues. The V and J ends lost 6 bases and 4 bases, in that order; junction bases with no gene match: 5. Germline CDR1 and CDR2: MNHEY and SVGAGI. The CDR3 here is CASSETGGGTEAFF. The CDR3 coding sequence is TGTGCCAGCAGCGAGACAGGGGGCGGCACTGAAGCTTTCTTT.

This rearrangement joins TRBV5-5 to TRBJ1-1, with D uncertain. The ends were cut back, 2 bases at V and 4 bases at J, with 15 bases in the middle. Germline V gene sequence: CDR1 SGHKS, CDR2 YYEKEE (reference sequence). The CDR3 totals 15 residues. DNA of the CDR3: TGTGCCAGCAGCTTCCCCCCGAAAGTTGGCACTGAAGCTTTCTTT. This encodes CASSFPPKVGTEAFF.

This sequence joins TRBV5-1 and TRBJ2-3, with D possibly being TRBD1 (6 bases). CDR3 size: 15 residues. Germline V gene sequence: CDR1 SGHRS, CDR2 YFSETQ. Trimming cost V 3 bases and J 0 bases, with 11 bases left between them. CDR3 sequence reads: CASSYRETSTDTQYF. CDR3 bases: TGCGCCAGCAGCTACAGGGAAACCAGCACAGATACGCAGTATTTT.

The CDR3 DNA reads as TGTGCCAGCAGCGTAGGACAGGGCGGAGGGACCTATGGCTACACCTTC. Translation: CASSVGQGGGTYGYTF. The genes are TRBV9 and TRBJ1-2; 7 nucleotides line up with TRBD1. This CDR3 has 16 residues. Germline V lookup: CDR1 SGDLS, CDR2 YYNGEE. V dropped 0 bases and J dropped 4; count of bases not matched to a gene: 9.

The V gene is TRBV6-5, the J gene TRBJ1-5; D perhaps matches TRBD1 (6 bases). Germline assignment: CDR1 MNHEY and CDR2 SVGAGI. This CDR3 comprises 14 residues. V dropped 8 bases and J dropped 0 bases, with 11 bases sitting between them. In nucleotides, the CDR3 is TGTGCCAGCCAGGACAGTGTTAGCAATCAGCCCCAGCATTTT. Amino acids: CASQDSVSNQPQHF.

The rearrangement uses TRBV5-4 and TRBJ2-7; TRBD1 matches at 11 bases. The germline V gene has CDR1 SGHNT and CDR2 YYREEE (reference sequence). The CDR3 has 15 amino acids. With V trimmed by 3 bases and J by 2 bases, 4 bases remained unmatched. CDR3 loop: CASSSPGQGAYEQYF. The DNA for the CDR3 is TGTGCCAGCAGCTCCCCGGGACAGGGGGCCTACGAGCAGTACTTC.

The chain has TRBV19 and TRBJ2-1; D gene ambiguous. Trimming left V 7 bases short and J 6 bases short, with 13 bases between. Germline CDR1 and CDR2: LNHDA and SQIVND (reference sequence). The CDR3 runs 13 residues. CDR3 bases: TGTGCCAGTAACGGTCTAGGAACCAATGAGCAGTTCTTC. It yields the protein CASNGLGTNEQFF.

This clone was seen a handful of times. The gene calls are TRBV6-4 and TRBJ2-1; 9 nucleotides match TRBD1. Germline V CDR1 and CDR2: MRHNA, SNTAGT. The CDR3 length is 14 residues. Trimming removed 0 bases from V and 6 bases from J; junction bases left unmatched: 0. CDR3 region: CASSDSTGGNEQFF. The CDR3 bases are TGTGCCAGCAGTGACTCGACAGGGGGCAATGAGCAGTTCTTC.

This clone was found once. This sequence joins TRBV28 and TRBJ1-4, with a possible D match to TRBD1 (6 bases). The V end lost 6 bases, the J end lost 8 bases, and 22 bases lay between the germline ends. From germline, CDR1 is MDHEN and CDR2 SYDVKM. There are 16 residues in the CDR3. The CDR3 spells CASSPPYRAGREKLFF. CDR3 in DNA: TGTGCCAGCAGCCCTCCCTACAGGGCAGGGAGAGAAAAACTGTTTTTT.

The chain recombines TRBV5-8 with TRBJ1-5; D not certain. Germline CDR1 SGHTS, CDR2 YDEGEE. The CDR3 contains 12 residues. V was clipped by 1 base and J by 7 bases, with 6 bases between them. CDR3 coding DNA: TGTGCCAGCAGCTTGATGCGGCAGCCCCAGCATTTT. This sequence encodes CASSLMRQPQHF.

In its sample, this clone was seen once. The chain joins TRBV7-2 to TRBJ2-2; no reliable D call. V gave up 3 bases and J gave up 4 bases, with 6 bases separating them. Germline V lookup: CDR1 SGHTA, CDR2 FQGNSA. The CDR3 consists of 13 residues. CDR3 bases: TGTGCCAGCAGCTTCCCCTCCACCGGGGAGCTGTTTTTT. It encodes CASSFPSTGELFF.

The rearrangement links TRBV10-3 to TRBJ1-1; D is uncertain. This CDR3 comprises 14 residues. Germline values: CDR1 ENHRY, CDR2 SYGVKD. Trimming stripped 0 bases from V and 3 bases from J, with 8 bases between. The CDR3 reads CAISESLGYTEAFF. The CDR3 DNA is TGTGCCATCAGTGAGTCTCTGGGGTACACTGAAGCTTTCTTT.

This clone was observed once. One junction end does not reproduce the germline sequence, and a read error may be involved. The chain is built from TRBV15 and TRBJ1-5; D not resolved. CDR3 length: 14 amino acids. Per the germline V gene, CDR1 is LNHNV and CDR2 is YYDKDF (reference sequence). CDR3 residues: CATSMPHSDQPQHF. CDR3 in DNA: TGTGCCACCAGCATGCCCCATAGCGATCAGCCCCAGCATTTT.

The rearrangement links TRBV5-4 to TRBJ1-2; D gene uncertain. The V gene's germline CDR1 is SGHNT and CDR2 YYREEE (reference sequence). Trimming cost V 1 base and J 5 bases, with 9 bases left between them. The CDR3 has 13 amino acids. The CDR3 DNA reads TGTGCCAGCAGCTTGTCCGGAATTTATGGCTACACCTTC. This encodes CASSLSGIYGYTF.

This clone has only a few counts. The J gene is TRBJ1-2, the V gene TRBV20-1; 7 bases are a match to TRBD1. The CDR3 is 13 amino acids. Germline V gives CDR1 DFQATT, CDR2 SNEGSKA (reference sequence). J lost 0 bases, V lost 5 bases, and 3 bases had no gene match. In nucleotides, the CDR3 is TGCAGTGCTGGTGACAGGGCTAACTATGGCTACACCTTC. Translating gives CSAGDRANYGYTF.

The V call is TRBV9, the J call TRBJ1-4; D remains unclear. CDR1 is SGDLS and CDR2 is YYNGEE in the germline V gene. Trimming removed 0 bases from V and 0 bases from J, with 9 bases in between. This CDR3 has 16 amino acids. CDR3 sequence: CASSVGTTPTNEKLFF. CDR3 DNA sequence: TGTGCCAGCAGCGTAGGCACGACACCAACTAATGAAAAACTGTTTTTT.

This sequence joins TRBV2 and TRBJ2-5; maybe TRBD1 (5 bases). CDR3 size: 12 residues. Germline CDR1 SNHLY, CDR2 FYNNEI. V lost 1 base and J lost 7, with 7 bases in between. The CDR3 reads CASSEGTGTQYF. The CDR3 DNA sequence: TGTGCCAGCAGTGAAGGAACAGGGACCCAGTACTTC.

The gene calls are TRBV2 and TRBJ1-6, with D possibly being TRBD1 (6 bases). Germline loops: CDR1 SNHLY, CDR2 FYNNEI. Trimming removed 5 bases at V and 6 bases at J, with 14 bases between. This CDR3 is 15 amino acids long. The CDR3 DNA reads TGTGCCAGCAGTCTAACGGACAGCCTTAATTCACCCCTCCACTTT. Translating gives CASSLTDSLNSPLHF.

This chain links TRBV4-1 with TRBJ2-3; TRBD2 matches at 10 bases. With V trimmed by 2 bases and J by 5 bases, 4 bases remained unmatched. The germline gives CDR1 MGHRA, CDR2 YSYEKL. The CDR3 loop spans 15 amino acids. The CDR3 DNA follows: TGCGCCAGCAGCCAAACGGGACTAGCGAAAGATACGCAGTATTTT. It specifies CASSQTGLAKDTQYF.

The table lists this clone with a few counts. The rearrangement links TRBV5-5 to TRBJ2-7; D unresolved. V gave up 0 bases and J gave up 0 bases, with 10 bases separating them. Germline V gene data show CDR1 as SGHKS and CDR2 as YYEKEE (reference sequence). The CDR3 contains 15 residues. CDR3 region: CASSLAVRSSYEQYF. CDR3 nucleotide sequence: TGTGCCAGCAGCTTGGCCGTGAGAAGCTCCTACGAGCAGTACTTC.

This clone was picked up one time. CDR3 nucleotides: TGTGCCAGCTCACCTCGAGGGAGCTCCTACAATGAGCAGTTCTTC. Amino acid sequence: CASSPRGSSYNEQFF. The chain is built from TRBV18 and TRBJ2-1, with D possibly matching TRBD2 (5 bases). This CDR3 has 15 residues. V was cut by 3 bases and J by 0 bases, with 9 bases left in between. The V gene's germline CDR1 is KGHSH and CDR2 LQKENI.

CDR3 DNA sequence: TGCGCCAGCAGCTCCGGTCCAGGGGGCTACGAGCAGTACTTC. Its translation is CASSSGPGGYEQYF. The chain is built from TRBV5-1 and TRBJ2-7; TRBD1 matches at 7 bases. With 3 bases clipped from V and 3 bases from J, the junction kept 6 bases outside the gene matches. Looked up from germline, CDR1 is SGHRS and CDR2 is YFSETQ. The CDR3 extends over 14 amino acids.

This sequence joins TRBV18 and TRBJ1-2, with a weak D call TRBD1 (5 bases). Trimming shortened V by 5 bases and J by 6 bases, and 10 bases separated the two germline ends. Germline V lookup: CDR1 KGHSH, CDR2 LQKENI. CDR3 length equals 12 residues. Here the CDR3 DNA reads TGTGCCAGCTCAATCGGGACCCATGGCTACACCTTC. Translating gives CASSIGTHGYTF.

The genes are TRBV19 and TRBJ1-1, with 10 bases identical to TRBD1. V was pared by 7 bases and J by 0 bases, with 5 bases of the junction left unmatched. Germline V gives CDR1 LNHDA, CDR2 SQIVND (reference sequence). There are 15 residues in the CDR3. CDR3 nucleotide sequence: TGTGCCAGTACGGCCGGACAGGGGGTGAACACTGAAGCTTTCTTT. It translates to CASTAGQGVNTEAFF.

This chain connects TRBV28 to TRBJ1-1; D ambiguous. CDR1 is MDHEN and CDR2 is SYDVKM in the germline V gene. V lost 3 bases and J lost 3, with 14 bases in between. The CDR3 length is 15 residues. The chain's CDR3 is CASSFAGLLYTEAFF. CDR3 DNA sequence: TGTGCCAGCAGTTTCGCGGGGTTACTTTACACTGAAGCTTTCTTT.

Here the CDR3 reads CAWTIGGYYNEQFF. CDR3 nucleotides: TGTGCCTGGACCATCGGGGGCTATTACAATGAGCAGTTCTTC. This rearrangement joins TRBV30 to TRBJ2-1; the D gene could be TRBD1 or TRBD2 (6 bases each). CDR3 size: 14 residues. Germline V lookup: CDR1 GTSNPN, CDR2 SVGIG (reference sequence). V lost 4 bases and J lost 4, with 14 bases in between.